Detailed here is one T cell receptor (beta chain). Participants came from 24 US areas, aged roughly 18 to 95 years. Cohort 3 donors counted as recovered after two negative PCRs, clearance, or resolved symptoms. Trimming took 0 bases from V and 2 from J; bases not matched to a gene: 5. There are 16 residues in the CDR3. Germline V lookup: CDR1 SGHKS, CDR2 YYEKEE (reference sequence). This record belongs to a study of blood T cell repertoires in COVID-19. About the research overall: PBMCs, B-cell-depleted T cells, or T cells provided the cDNA or gDNA that made up the material.

In the authors' methods: From reference gene primer amplification, estimates of nucleated cell counts were derived. Sequencing was performed with immunoSEQ multiplex PCR; in TCRdb, only in-frame clones are kept and a portion is missing. V and J calls and clone size come straight from that table; D and trimming were deduced from the DNA. The table has 250,000 to 350,000 clones, approximately 88% seen once. Sequencing was carried out using PBMCs or T cells enriched from blood (not recorded which). This TCR came from a woman aged 18-35 years who had recovered from COVID-19. The chain couples TRBV5-5 to TRBJ2-3, with 8 bases aligning to TRBD1. CDR3 sequence: CASSLVGTGFTDTQYF. The CDR3 region has the DNA TGTGCCAGCAGCTTGGTAGGGACAGGTTTCACAGATACGCAGTATTTT.